The present T cell receptor beta chain was sequenced within a study of control samples from healthy donors and cancer patients (TCRdb year 2020). As for this clone: The clone's antigen remains unknown. Base qualities are not at hand, and no much larger clone is one base apart.

Libraries were prepared through the immunoSEQ multiplex PCR assay. TCRdb stores this immuneACCESS table with in-frame sequences only. Part of the clones is absent; in the studies checked, under half of the shortfall reflects unresolved V genes, and no reason is known for the rest. For this sample the table gives 120,000 or so clones, of which approximately 94% were detected only once. 3.6% of the sample belongs to the ten largest clones. The sample taken for sequencing was blood. The receptor was isolated from a man aged 30 to 39 in good health.

The CDR3 region reads CASSYSRTTFTDTQYF. The DNA is TGTGCCAGCAGTTACTCGAGGACCACCTTCACAGATACGCAGTATTTT. The sequence joins TRBV6-2 or TRBV6-3 to TRBJ2-3; the D gene remains uncertain. From the germline V gene, CDR1 is MNHEY and CDR2 is SVGEGT. Measured from the cysteine to the phenylalanine, the CDR3 is 16 residues long. Of all the DNA, just the CDR3 is kept, 48 bases in frame from base 1. The trim is 0 bases for V and 2 bases for J, with a gap of 12 bases between the germline ends.